A few counts support the clone carrying this T cell receptor beta chain. The data belong to a study of spatial heterogeneity in lung cancer. Time point denoted: sample taken at primary tumor resection. Whole RNA was taken from tumor, nontumor lung or frozen PBMC; it was then sequenced unsorted. Each molecule of TCR cDNA was tagged with one unique molecular identifier. TCRdb recomputed calls from the 5' RACE reads with MiXCR, one row per CDR3 protein. This table has about 85,000 distinct CDR3 sequences, roughly a fifth appearing once. Germline CDR1 reads KGHDR; CDR2 reads SFDVKD. Unmatched junction bases numbered 8, after V lost 1 base and J lost 4 bases. The CDR3 length is 17 residues.

The chain has TRBV24-1 and TRBJ2-3, with 9 bases fitting TRBD1. The material sequenced was PBMCs, taken at surgery. The sequence came from a male donor with early-stage non-small cell lung cancer. In nucleotides, the CDR3 is TGTGCCACCAGTGATTTAACAGGGGGCCGGGGGCCAGATACGCAGTATTTT. This translates into CATSDLTGGRGPDTQYF.